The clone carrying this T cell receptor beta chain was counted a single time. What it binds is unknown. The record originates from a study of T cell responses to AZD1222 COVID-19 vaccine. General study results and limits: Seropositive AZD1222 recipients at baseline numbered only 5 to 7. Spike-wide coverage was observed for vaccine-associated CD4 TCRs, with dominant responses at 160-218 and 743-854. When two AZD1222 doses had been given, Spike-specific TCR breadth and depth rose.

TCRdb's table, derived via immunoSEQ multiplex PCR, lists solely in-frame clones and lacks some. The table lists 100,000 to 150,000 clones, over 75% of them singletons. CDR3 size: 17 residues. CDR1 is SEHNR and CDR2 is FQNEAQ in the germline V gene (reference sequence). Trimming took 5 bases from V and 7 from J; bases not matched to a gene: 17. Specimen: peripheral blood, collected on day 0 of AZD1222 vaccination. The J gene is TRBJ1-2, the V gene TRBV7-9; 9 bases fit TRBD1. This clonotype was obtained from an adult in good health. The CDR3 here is CASSPTPAGTGLFGYTF. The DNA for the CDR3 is TGTGCCAGCAGCCCCACACCCGCCGGGACAGGGCTGTTTGGCTACACCTTC.